The clone carrying this T cell receptor (beta chain) was detected only a few times. As yet, its antigen is unknown. This entry belongs to a study of vaccination effects on CD4 cells after COVID-19. Culture lasted around eleven days before CD4+ T cell isolation. Measured with immunoSEQ multiplex PCR; TCRdb has only the in-frame clones, and not every one. The table lists about 37,000 clones, about four fifths of them singletons, with under 3% in the top ten. Material: CD4+ T cells from PBMCs cultured without peptide, obtained before COVID-19 vaccination. The sequence came from a human donor who received a COVID-19 vaccine.

This CDR3 reads CASSSGTGASYEQYF. The CDR3 region has the DNA TGTGCCAGCAGCTCCGGGACAGGGGCGTCCTACGAGCAGTACTTC. The chain is built from TRBV11-2 and TRBJ2-7; 10 nucleotides align to TRBD1. Germline-derived CDR1 and CDR2 are SGHAT and FQNNGV. This CDR3 contains 15 residues. The trim removed 4 bases at V and 1 base at J, leaving 4 bases unmatched.